The 28 T cell receptor beta chains listed next were all sequenced from one sample in a study of blood T cells in healthy people across ages. Combining a sample-barcoded 5' primer with a J-beta primer mix, a second PCR ran for roughly 6 to 11 cycles. TCRdb analysed the 5' RACE reads with MiXCR anew, one entry per CDR3 protein. Among roughly 1,800,000 distinct CDR3 sequences, about 49% were seen once, and the ten largest hold 2.1%. Sequenced material: blood. All receptors come from a middle-aged woman in good health.

This chain connects TRBV4-1 to TRBJ1-2; D call uncertain. Trimming left V 0 bases short and J 8 bases short, with 22 bases between. Germline V gene data show CDR1 as MGHRA and CDR2 as YSYEKL. The CDR3 extends over 17 amino acids. The CDR3 DNA follows: TGCGCCAGCAGCCAAGAGGTCAAAACCTCTGATCCAAGCGGCTACACCTTC. Translation gives CASSQEVKTSDPSGYTF.

This clonotype was picked up a small number of times. V gene TRBV6-6 combines with J gene TRBJ2-1, with 10 bases identical to TRBD2. Germline lookup yields CDR1 MNHNY and CDR2 SVGAGI (reference sequence). The CDR3 loop spans 15 amino acids. The junction had 5 bases not matched to a gene; V was cut back by 2 bases and J by 7 bases. The DNA for the CDR3 is TGTGCCAGCAGTTACCCGACTAGCGGGCGGAATGAGCAGTTCTTC. This sequence encodes CASSYPTSGRNEQFF.

This clonotype was detected a few times. The V call is TRBV6-2 or TRBV6-3, the J call TRBJ2-1, with 14 bases lining up with TRBD2. CDR3 length: 24 amino acids. Germline V gene data show CDR1 as MNHEY and CDR2 as SVGEGT. Trimming cost V 0 bases and J 3 bases; bases outside gene matches: 22. In DNA form, the CDR3 reads TGTGCCAGCAGTTACTCGATATTTCGAGAGGGACTAGCGGGGGCCCAAGATTTCTACAATGAGCAGTTCTTC. This sequence encodes CASSYSIFREGLAGAQDFYNEQFF.

V is TRBV10-3 and J is TRBJ1-1; D ambiguous. The germline V and J ends were trimmed by 0 bases and 4 bases, with 12 bases remaining between them. The CDR3 has 15 amino acids. The germline gives CDR1 ENHRY, CDR2 SYGVKD. CDR3 DNA: TGTGCCATCAGTGAGTCGGCCATGGGATTCACTGAAGCTTTCTTT. Translated: CAISESAMGFTEAFF.

The gene calls are TRBV28 and TRBJ2-7, with TRBD1 identical over 8 bases. This CDR3 is built from 15 residues. J lost 3 bases, V lost 6 bases, and 10 bases had no gene match. The germline V gene encodes CDR1 MDHEN and CDR2 SYDVKM. CDR3 sequence: CASSLGDRILYEQYF. The CDR3 nucleotides read TGTGCCAGCAGCCTGGGGGACAGGATACTCTACGAGCAGTACTTC.

V is TRBV7-2 and J is TRBJ2-4; D is tentatively TRBD1 or TRBD2 (5 bases each). The CDR3 runs 13 residues. V lost 0 bases and J 13 bases, leaving 13 bases between the germline ends. In germline, CDR1 is SGHTA, CDR2 FQGNSA. Written as DNA, the CDR3 is TGTGCCAGCAGCTTAGCACTTATGGGGGAGCAGTACTTC. Translated, it gives CASSLALMGEQYF. The full variable domain, with the rest looked up from reference TRBV7-2 and TRBJ2-4, is GAGVSQSPSNKVTEKGKDVELRCDPISGHTALYWYRQSLGQGLEFLIYFQGNSAPDKSGLPSDRFSAERTGGSVSTLTIQRTQQEDSAVYLCASSLALMGEQYFGAGTRLSVL.

The rearrangement joins TRBV18 to TRBJ2-7; 8 bases fit TRBD1. Germline CDR1 reads KGHSH; CDR2 reads LQKENI. V lost 3 bases, J lost 6 bases, and 7 bases stayed unmatched. The CDR3 totals 14 residues. As DNA, the CDR3 is TGTGCCAGCTCACCCTTCGACAGGGGAGGCGAGCAGTACTTC. Translated: CASSPFDRGGEQYF.

Note on this clonotype: Germline and junction disagree at one end, which may indicate a read error. The chain combines TRBV11-2 with TRBJ2-1; maybe TRBD1 (6 bases). The CDR3 spans 14 residues. Germline V lookup: CDR1 SGHAT, CDR2 FQNNGV. This chain's CDR3 is CASSRDTLYNEQFF. The CDR3 DNA sequence: TGTGCCAGCAGCCGGGACACCCTTTACAACGAGCAGTTCTTC.

As to this clonotype: One end of the junction is discordant with germline, which a read error may explain. The genes are TRBV27 and TRBJ2-3, with a possible D match to TRBD1 (6 bases). CDR1 MNHEY and CDR2 SMNVEV come from the germline V gene (reference sequence). The CDR3 is 14 amino acids. The CDR3 bases are TGTGCCTGCAGTGTTGACAGGAGCACAGATACGCAGTATTTT. Encoded protein: CACSVDRSTDTQYF.

A single count supports this clonotype. The chain is built from TRBV7-2 and TRBJ1-2; TRBD1 matches 8 bases. Trimming at V came to 5 bases and at J to 8 bases, leaving 10 bases not matched to a gene. The CDR3 has 14 amino acids. Germline V lookup: CDR1 SGHTA, CDR2 FQGNSA. The CDR3 loop is CASSAGQGTRGYTF. CDR3 DNA sequence: TGTGCCAGCAGCGCTGGACAGGGAACGCGGGGCTACACCTTC.

The V and J genes are TRBV11-2 and TRBJ1-6, with 9 bases matching TRBD1. V lost 5 bases to trimming and J lost 7 bases; unmatched junction nucleotides: 6. There are 15 residues in the CDR3. In germline, CDR1 is SGHAT, CDR2 FQNNGV. This chain's CDR3 is CASSPQGARNSPLHF. As DNA, the CDR3 is TGTGCCAGCAGCCCACAGGGGGCGCGAAATTCACCCCTCCACTTT.

This clonotype was seen more than once but under ten times. The rearrangement joins TRBV7-9 to TRBJ2-4; TRBD1 is a possible D gene (5 bases). This CDR3 is built from 15 residues. Germline values: CDR1 SEHNR, CDR2 FQNEAQ (reference sequence). The V end lost 5 bases, the J end lost 2 bases, and 13 bases lay between the germline ends. The DNA of the CDR3 is TGTGCCAGCAGCGCGCGCCAGGGTTCCAAAAACATTCAGTACTTC. This translates into CASSARQGSKNIQYF.

The gene calls are TRBV11-2 and TRBJ1-2; D unclear. The CDR3 contains 15 residues. The germline CDR1 and CDR2 sequences are SGHAT and FQNNGV. Trimming took off 5 bases at V and 0 bases at J, with 13 bases between the two ends. In DNA, the CDR3 is TGTGCCAGCAGCCCCGGAGGTACCTCTAACTATGGCTACACCTTC. Its translation: CASSPGGTSNYGYTF.

Here the CDR3 reads CSARRDGLYGYTF. CDR3 nucleotides: TGCAGTGCTAGAAGGGATGGGCTCTATGGCTACACCTTC. The genes are TRBV20-1 and TRBJ1-2; D ambiguous. The CDR3 spans 13 residues. V was trimmed by 2 bases and J by 4 bases, leaving 11 bases between them. CDR1 is DFQATT and CDR2 is SNEGSKA in the germline V gene (reference sequence).

The sample holds one count of this clonotype. The V call is TRBV6-6, the J call TRBJ2-5; maybe TRBD1 (6 bases). Germline values: CDR1 MNHNY, CDR2 SVGAGI (reference sequence). V lost 2 bases and J lost 1, with 14 bases in between. This CDR3 has 16 amino acids. Here the CDR3 reads CASSYETGQVQETQYF. In nucleotides, the CDR3 is TGTGCCAGCAGTTACGAGACAGGCCAGGTCCAAGAGACCCAGTACTTC.

This clonotype was counted only a few times. The chain links TRBV29-1 to TRBJ2-1; 8 nucleotides agree with TRBD2. Germline loops: CDR1 SQVTM, CDR2 ANQGSEA. This CDR3 comprises 13 residues. V shed 3 bases, J shed 7 bases, and the junction held 5 bases outside the gene matches. CDR3 nucleotides: TGCAGCGTTGAGAGGCCGGGAGGGAATGAGCAGTTCTTC. It encodes CSVERPGGNEQFF.

This clonotype has more than one count but fewer than ten. V and J are TRBV15 and TRBJ1-1, with unresolved D. CDR3 length: 11 amino acids. The V and J ends lost 4 bases and 8 bases respectively, with 8 bases between them. Germline V gene sequence: CDR1 LNHNV, CDR2 YYDKDF (reference sequence). The CDR3: CATSNGIEAFF. Here the CDR3 DNA reads TGTGCCACCAGCAATGGGATCGAAGCTTTCTTT.

This clonotype occurred once. The J gene is TRBJ2-2, the V gene TRBV7-9, with 8 bases identical to TRBD1. The CDR3 is 20 residues long. Germline CDR1 SEHNR, CDR2 FQNEAQ (reference sequence). V lost 6 bases and J lost 0; bases outside the gene matches: 18. The CDR3 loop reads CASSTGMPGQVTPNTGELFF. The CDR3 coding sequence is TGTGCCAGCAGTACCGGTATGCCGGGACAGGTCACTCCGAACACCGGGGAGCTGTTTTTT. Together with reference TRBV7-9 and TRBJ2-2, the CDR3 gives the full variable domain: DTGVSQNPRHKITKRGQNVTFRCDPISEHNRLYWYRQTLGQGPEFLTYFQNEAQLEKSRLLSDRFSAERPKGSFSTLEIQRTEQGDSAMYLCASSTGMPGQVTPNTGELFFGEGSRLTVL.

The sample holds a few counts of this clonotype. The genes are TRBV29-1 and TRBJ2-6, with 12 bases lining up with TRBD1. The germline CDR1 and CDR2 sequences are SQVTM and ANQGSEA. The trim removed 3 bases at V and 1 base at J, leaving 7 bases unmatched. This CDR3 has 18 amino acids. The CDR3 DNA follows: TGCAGCGTTGAGTCTCCGGGACAGGGGGCGTCTGGGGCCAACGTCCTGACTTTC. Protein sequence: CSVESPGQGASGANVLTF.

V and J are TRBV6-6 and TRBJ1-5, with 7 bases lining up with TRBD1. V gave up 9 bases and J gave up 7 bases; unmatched junction bases: 12. Germline V lookup: CDR1 MNHNY, CDR2 SVGAGI (reference sequence). This CDR3 comprises 14 residues. The CDR3 reads CASIQGGTEQPQHF. In nucleotides, the CDR3 is TGTGCCAGTATTCAGGGGGGGACCGAACAGCCCCAGCATTTT.

Note on this clonotype: The junction differs from germline at one of its ends, possibly a read error. This rearrangement joins TRBV2 to TRBJ2-3; D might be TRBD1 (5 bases). In germline, CDR1 is SNHLY, CDR2 FYNNEI. The CDR3 length is 14 residues. This CDR3 is CASGWTAVTGTQYF. The DNA of the CDR3 is TGTGCCAGTGGATGGACGGCAGTTACAGGTACGCAGTATTTT.

This clonotype was counted between two and nine times. The V call is TRBV6-4, the J call TRBJ2-3; D gene ambiguous. Germline-derived CDR1 and CDR2 are MRHNA and SNTAGT. Between the trimmed V and J ends, which lost 6 bases and 1 base, there was a span of 14 bases. The CDR3 runs to 15 residues. CDR3 loop: CASRLRFRGTDTQYF. CDR3 in DNA: TGTGCCAGCAGACTAAGGTTTCGGGGCACAGATACGCAGTATTTT.

The genes are TRBV24-1 and TRBJ2-1; 11 nucleotides agree with TRBD2. Looked up from germline, CDR1 is KGHDR and CDR2 is SFDVKD. CDR3 length equals 17 residues. J gave up 2 bases and V 3 bases, and 5 bases lay outside the gene matches. CDR3 sequence: CATSDPSGGTAYNEQFF. The CDR3 DNA sequence: TGTGCCACCAGTGATCCTAGCGGGGGGACCGCCTACAATGAGCAGTTCTTC.

This chain joins TRBV28 and TRBJ2-3; 7 bases match TRBD1. Germline V gene data show CDR1 as MDHEN and CDR2 as SYDVKM. The CDR3 covers 14 residues. V shed 5 bases and J 2 bases; nucleotides not matched to a gene: 4. For the CDR3, the DNA is TGTGCCAGCAGTCACGGACAGGACACAGATACGCAGTATTTT. Translated, it gives CASSHGQDTDTQYF.

In this sample, this clonotype turned up a few times. This chain joins TRBV7-3 and TRBJ2-5, with 7 positions matching TRBD1. The germline V gene encodes CDR1 SGHTA and CDR2 FQGTGA. With V trimmed by 5 bases and J by 4 bases, 10 bases remained unmatched. The CDR3 runs to 15 residues. The CDR3 region is CASSLLGRTGETQYF. As DNA, the CDR3 is TGTGCCAGCAGCCTCCTCGGACGGACAGGAGAGACCCAGTACTTC.

The rearrangement uses TRBV7-9 and TRBJ1-2, with D perhaps TRBD1 (5 bases). The ends were cut back, 4 bases at V and 0 bases at J, with 12 bases in the middle. The CDR3 contains 15 residues. Germline V gene lookup returns CDR1 SEHNR and CDR2 FQNEAQ (reference sequence). CDR3 DNA sequence: TGTGCCAGCAGCTCTTCAGGGACCTCTAACTATGGCTACACCTTC. It is translated as CASSSSGTSNYGYTF.

Points on this clonotype: A read error may be the cause here, since a much bigger clone is one base away. The chain links TRBV7-2 to TRBJ2-7, with D perhaps TRBD1 (5 bases). The V gene's germline CDR1 is SGHTA and CDR2 FQGNSA. CDR3 length: 15 residues. V was trimmed by 8 bases and J by 6 bases, leaving 23 bases between them. The CDR3 protein is CASGTPPGIGTEQYF. The CDR3 nucleotides are TGTGCCAGCGGCACCCCGCCAGGGATTGGTACCGAGCAGTACTTC.

The chain is built from TRBV7-9 and TRBJ2-2; 11 nucleotides align to TRBD2. Trimming at V came to 0 bases and at J to 4 bases, leaving 4 bases not matched to a gene. Germline CDR1 and CDR2: SEHNR and FQNEAQ (reference sequence). The CDR3 has 17 residues. This CDR3 reads CASSLALAGAFTGELFF. CDR3 bases: TGTGCCAGCAGCTTAGCACTAGCGGGGGCGTTCACCGGGGAGCTGTTTTTT.